This paragraph reports one T cell receptor beta chain. This clone appeared a few times. Its target antigen remains unknown. No qualities accompany the bases; no much larger clone lies one base away. This CDR3 is also generated by other DNA sequences in the sample. The cohort comprised some 730 healthy bone marrow donors. At the time of sampling, all cohort members were nominally healthy, though unrecorded immune exposures were likely present. The donor tested CMV seropositive and was one of the 289 seropositive cohort members. A peripheral blood sample was provided by each donor, and peripheral blood mononuclear cells were used for TCR beta sequencing. Genomic DNA was extracted from the blood cell samples with the Qiagen DNeasy Blood Extraction Kit. The sample originates from a study of cytomegalovirus exposure and HLA in healthy donors (dated by TCRdb to the late 2010s). In terms of the full investigation: In an earlier analysis of several hundred of the donors, roughly 300 Gb of sequence data and just under 120 million unique TCR beta sequences from about 179 million T cells were reported. Around 300 gigabases of sequencing data and roughly 90 million unique TCR sequences were included in an early release covering around 600 HLA-typed donors. Among the approximately 400 genotyped donors, 81% belonged to the genetic ancestry cluster associated with self-reported Caucasian donors. The study aimed to test whether cataloging public T cell receptors could reveal signatures of past pathogen exposure. The study used immunosequencing to profile the T cell repertoires of around 600 subjects and linked those repertoires to cytomegalovirus serostatus. A separate validation cohort of roughly 130 different subjects was used in addition to the roughly 640-subject first cohort. To predict cytomegalovirus infection status, the study combined high-throughput TCR immunosequencing, statistical association of individual TCRs with disease status, and machine learning. To study patterns of TCR occurrence, a later analysis re-analyzed previously published TCR beta repertoires from 500 to 850 donors and added high-resolution HLA genotyping. In the later analysis, no new phenotypic data were used to find candidate immune exposures; instead, reliance was placed on TCR beta sequences and their occurrence across donors. In an earlier analysis of 587 of the donors, high-throughput TCR beta sequencing was used to judge whether each TCR beta V gene segment behaved as functional or pseudogenic. Donor age, sex, ethnicity and CMV serostatus were compiled together with the repertoire data. In a later genetic analysis, genome-wide SNP genotypes for about three fifths of the 666 donors were used, and that subset was treated as a discovery cohort. All discovery cohort repertoires had been generated on a single sequencing platform. HLA typing covered class I and class II loci at four-digit resolution. Typing coverage differed by locus: A, B, C, DRB1 and DQB1 were typed in roughly 629-630 donors, DQA1 in 522, DPA1 in some 570, and DPB1 in around 490. Roughly 5 DR-DQ haplotypes were handled as single units for association and clustering, since linkage in the cohort was strong. Among some 400 genotyped donors of the cohort, an average of around 240,000 unique TCR beta nucleotide sequences was sequenced per donor, of which 15% to 20% were non-productive.

The paper as a whole reports these results and caveats: Compared with equally common non-associated chains, HLA-associated TCR beta chains in a later analysis were more clonally expanded and had lower generation probabilities. The cohort was sequenced for TCR beta chains only, and without alpha or paired-chain data the features that could be detected were limited. In a later genetic analysis, fewer N-insertions in productive TCRs were reported among donors in an Asian-associated ancestry cluster than the roughly 640-donor mean. When HLA alleles, especially DR and DQ, strongly co-occurred, TCR associations were difficult to assign to individual alleles. A later analysis reported that several top co-occurrence clusters appeared linked to parvovirus B19, influenza, CMV and Epstein-Barr virus. Roughly 15 rarely observed V segments, including chromosome 9 orphons, were excluded from the earlier analysis of just under 600 of the donors because counts were too low. Broadly in line with IMGT annotations, most TCR beta V segments showed up in productive rearrangements about 90% or about 30% of the time in an earlier analysis of 450 to 600 of the donors. A later genetic analysis associated a missense DCLRE1C variant with V-gene and J-gene trimming of TCR beta chains, and an independent cohort replicated the association. Because the 87-base-pair reads could not distinguish some IMGT-functional V segments, including TRBV6-2 and TRBV6-3, those segments were excluded. A further reported finding was that TCR beta sequences accurately predicted the HLA-A and HLA-B alleles for most subjects in the first cohort. A cluster of highly shared sequence variants was judged likely to be a technical artifact of the sequencing pipeline. In the study, around 160 TCR beta chains were listed as associated with cytomegalovirus. Across donors, most TCR sequences were observed very rarely, whereas some public TCRs were present in many individuals. The classifier was reported to diagnose cytomegalovirus status with high specificity and sensitivity in both the original and validation cohorts. Because HLA typing was missing for some donors at each locus, association tests included only the typed subset. The only immune exposure information available for the cohort was CMV serostatus. In vitro tests confirmed that a few of the cytomegalovirus-associated TCR beta chains recognize cytomegalovirus antigens. Correlated functional status among segregating V segments might reflect linkage disequilibrium, but an unknown experimental factor could not be ruled out. A later analysis found that most CMV-associated TCR beta chains appeared HLA-restricted, with HLA associations seemingly driven largely by CMV exposure. According to a later analysis, TCR association rates differed among HLA loci, with DRB1 alleles showing the most associated TCRs and HLA-C alleles showing the fewest. It was suggested by the authors that the approach could potentially be generalized to other disease states and immunological phenotypes. Sequencing depth was assumed to be roughly uniform across donors in the presence/absence analyses, though that assumption may not hold. At a false discovery rate of 0.05, a later analysis linked 16,000 or so TCR beta sequences to specific HLA alleles.

The germline V gene (reference sequence) supplies CDR1 LNHDA and CDR2 SQIVND. V is reduced by 4 bases and J by 0 bases, leaving a spacing of 10 bases between them. Inclusive of the bounding cysteine and phenylalanine, the CDR3 is 15 residues long. Of all the DNA, just the CDR3 is kept, 45 bases in frame from base 1. Library construction relied on the immunoSEQ multiplex PCR assay. For the multiplex PCR, a mixture combining 60 forward primers for TCR Vbeta segments and 13 reverse primers for TCR Jbeta segments was used. The CDR3 region of rearranged TCR beta genes was amplified from genomic DNA with a multiplex PCR assay. The amplified TCR beta libraries were sequenced on the Illumina HiSeq System as 87-base-pair reads. The paper's data handling went like this. A later analysis tallied roughly 80 million unique TCR beta chains across the 660 or so repertoires, and some 10 million of those chains were shared by two or more donors. To remove PCR and sequencing errors, raw reads were error-corrected and collapsed into unique sequences using a nearest-neighbor algorithm that merged closely related sequences. To assign V, D and J gene segments, CDR3 sequences were aligned to IMGT reference sequences. For a sequence to be retained, a match of at least six nucleotides was required to both a V gene segment and a J gene segment. A rearrangement counted as productive if the CDR3 had no stop codons and remained in frame with V and J, and every other rearrangement counted as non-productive. Following IMGT convention, CDR3 was defined as the stretch from the second conserved V-encoded cysteine to the conserved J-encoded phenylalanine. Sequences without an unambiguous match to a single V gene segment were excluded from the earlier analysis of 500 to 700 of the donors. An earlier analysis of 550 to 650 of the donors classified V segments as functional when productive rearrangements were above 56.7% and as segregating when the standard deviation between donors was above 5%. A statistical classification framework was built to diagnose cytomegalovirus status from the catalog of TCR beta chain sequences. In a later analysis, V and J genes were assigned by comparing TCR nucleotide sequences against IMGT/GENE-DB human TR gene sequences. In a later analysis, CDR3 sequences and most-parsimonious VDJ recombination scenarios were assigned using the TCRdist pipeline. In a later analysis, every TCR beta chain was defined by the combination of its CDR3 amino acid sequence and its V-gene family, and reads without a unique V-gene family were dropped. In a later analysis, 450 to 600 highly shared, low-generation-probability nucleotide sequences were removed to address suspected cross-contamination and a sequencing artifact. A later analysis calculated a clonal expansion index for each public chain from normalized within-repertoire ranks of inferred template counts. Generation probabilities in a later analysis came from a VDJ recombination model fitted to out-of-frame rearrangements, and those results were checked against IGoR. In a later analysis, hypergeometric tests were used to score TCR-TCR, TCR-HLA and TCR-CMV co-occurrence, with a repertoire-size bias correction applied to TCR pairs. A later analysis estimated false discovery rates by permuting HLA or CMV assignments 20 times. In a later analysis, co-occurring TCRs were grouped with DBSCAN, and TCRdist sequence similarity was added when clustering was performed within HLA-allele-positive subsets. Repertoires with fewer than 30,000 or more than 120,000 public chains were left out of co-occurrence clustering, as were four to six repertoires with anomalous nucleotide sharing. What TCRdb holds here is the immuneACCESS table cut down to in-frame rearrangements. Part of the clones is not present; checked against another copy, under half of the missing clones reflect an unresolved V gene, and the others are unexplained. V and J calls and clone size are those listed in that table; D and trimming were worked out from the DNA. Here the sample has 150,000 to 200,000 clones; about 81% occur a single time. Of the sample, more than 0.9% is held by the ten largest clones.

Sample: PBMCs. The V gene is TRBV19 and the J gene is TRBJ1-5; TRBD1 might be the D gene, on 6 matching bases. This TCR was recovered from a girl aged 2-15 years in good health and CMV-seropositive. The nucleotide sequence reads TGTGCCAGTAGTAGGACAGCATATAGCAATCAGCCCCAGCATTTT. It codes for CASSRTAYSNQPQHF.